This T cell receptor beta chain was documented in a study of blood T cell repertoires in COVID-19. Sequenced by immunoSEQ multiplex PCR; TCRdb stores in-frame clones only, minus some. The table includes roughly 200,000 clones, roughly 89% detected once. CDR3 length: 16 residues. V was shortened by 4 bases and J by 12 bases, with 24 bases between the two germline ends. CDR1 and CDR2 (germline): PRHDT, FYEKMQ (reference sequence). The receptor's source is a man aged 45-60 years with acute or convalescent COVID-19. This sequence joins TRBV13 and TRBJ2-2, with a tentative D call TRBD2 (7 bases). Sequencing input: peripheral blood. The CDR3 protein is CASSSLGGSHGGQLFF. The CDR3 DNA reads TGTGCCAGCAGCTCCCTGGGCGGGAGTCACGGGGGGCAGCTGTTTTTT.